This T cell receptor beta chain was profiled in a study of T cell clonotyping in hematopoietic cell transplantation. The wider study: Pretransplant recipient samples were taken after cytoreduction. Study-wide points: After transplant, recipient diversity fell while pathologically expanded clonotypes grew through day 180. Without cell sorting, CD4 versus CD8 contributions remain unresolved. Graft donor and pretransplant recipient Inverse Simpson Index values predicted broader posttransplant TCR diversity.

Profiling relied on immunoSEQ multiplex PCR, and the TCRdb table lists in-frame clones only, not all of them. This sample has approximately 27,000 clones; 85% to 95% occur once, and the top ten carry approximately 2.2%. A remark on this clone: Antigen unknown.

Described time point: recipient sample about 28 days before transplant, after cytoreduction. The sample was peripheral blood mononuclear cells, taken before stem cell transplant. The sequence derives from a man aged 50 to 60 with acute myeloid leukemia. Some clones in this sample may be carry-over from other donors' samples.

CDR3 nucleotide sequence: TGCGCCAGCAGCCAAGGATCCAGGGTGGACTATGGCTACACCTTC. It yields the protein CASSQGSRVDYGYTF. V gene TRBV4-1 combines with J gene TRBJ1-2; a weak D match, TRBD1 (5 bases). The CDR3 sequence is 15 residues long. CDR1 is MGHRA and CDR2 is YSYEKL in the germline V gene. V dropped 1 base and J dropped 3 bases, with 12 bases sitting between them.